This T cell receptor beta chain was captured in a study of cytomegalovirus exposure and HLA in healthy donors. The PCR contained 60 Vbeta and 13 Jbeta primers. Measured with immunoSEQ multiplex PCR; TCRdb has only the in-frame clones, and not every one. The sample holds about 150,000 clones, about 73% seen once. CDR3 length: 12 residues. The V and J ends lost 7 bases and 2 bases respectively, with 8 bases between them. Germline V gene data show CDR1 as LNHDA and CDR2 as SQIVND (reference sequence). On this clone: Antigen: not known.

Study conclusions and caveats: In vitro assays verified that three CMV-associated chains recognized CMV antigens specifically.

Sequencing was performed on PBMCs. This chain joins TRBV19 and TRBJ1-2; D perhaps matches TRBD1 (6 bases). This TCR came from a woman aged 45-60 years in good health and CMV-seropositive. The CDR3 sequence: CASTGQNYGYTF. The CDR3 nucleotides read TGTGCCAGTACCGGACAGAACTATGGCTACACCTTC.